This TCR beta chain was sequenced in a study of response to subunit inactivated influenza vaccine. Findings and caveats of the study: Authors suggested each seasonal influenza vaccination recruits few new T cells.

This CDR3 contains 15 residues. Trimming removed 8 bases at V and 1 base at J, with 14 bases between. Germline CDR1 and CDR2: MNHEY and SVGEGT. Concerning this clonotype: Its antigen remains unknown.

One entry per CDR3 protein results from TCRdb running MiXCR on the RT-PCR reads. Altogether about 650,000 distinct CDR3 sequences are present, around 13% being singletons, with the ten largest covering approximately 7.6%. Sequencing used PBMCs from blood, obtained about 14 days before vaccination. This TCR derives from a man aged 45-65 years who received an inactivated influenza vaccine. The chain links TRBV6-2 or TRBV6-3 to TRBJ2-2; tentative D call: TRBD2 (5 bases). The CDR3: CASRASGKNTGELFF. As DNA, the CDR3 is TGTGCCAGCCGGGCCTCGGGGAAGAACACCGGGGAGCTGTTTTTT.